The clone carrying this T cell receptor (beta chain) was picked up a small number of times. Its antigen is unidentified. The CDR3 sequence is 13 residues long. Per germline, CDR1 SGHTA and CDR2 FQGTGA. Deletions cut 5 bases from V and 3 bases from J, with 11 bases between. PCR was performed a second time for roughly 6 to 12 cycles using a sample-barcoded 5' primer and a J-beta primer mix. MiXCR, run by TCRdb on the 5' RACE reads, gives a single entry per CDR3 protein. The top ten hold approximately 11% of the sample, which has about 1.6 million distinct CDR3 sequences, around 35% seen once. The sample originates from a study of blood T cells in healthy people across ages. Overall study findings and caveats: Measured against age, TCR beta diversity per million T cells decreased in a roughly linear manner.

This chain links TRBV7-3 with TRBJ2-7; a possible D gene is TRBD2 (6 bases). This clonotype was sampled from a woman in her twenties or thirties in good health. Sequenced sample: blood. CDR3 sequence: CASSPSGRYEQYF. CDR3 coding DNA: TGTGCCAGCAGCCCCAGCGGGCGCTACGAGCAGTACTTC.